The clone carrying this T cell receptor (beta chain) was detected only once. Germline and junction disagree at one end, which may indicate a read error. TCRdb's table, derived via immunoSEQ multiplex PCR, lists solely in-frame clones and lacks some. Here the sample spans a few hundred thousand clones, just under 90% being singletons. This record comes from a study of blood T cell repertoires in COVID-19. Study-wide background: Sites in the United States, Italy and Spain provided acute and convalescent COVID-19 samples. From T cells, B-cell-depleted T cells, or PBMCs came the material, which was cDNA or gDNA.

Membership in each cohort depended on participant-reported clinical history. The receptor was derived from a woman in her twenties or thirties who had recovered from COVID-19. The material sequenced was PBMCs or T cells enriched from blood (not recorded which).

CDR3 protein: CAITEGAPGNTIYF. In DNA, the CDR3 is TGTGCCATCACTGAGGGGGCACCTGGAAACACCATATATTTT. The genes are TRBV10-3 and TRBJ1-3; 7 nucleotides align to TRBD1. This CDR3 is 14 amino acids long. The germline V gene encodes CDR1 ENHRY and CDR2 SYGVKD.